The subject of this entry is one TCR beta chain. Its cognate antigen is unknown. This sample is drawn from a study of graft-versus-host responses after intestinal transplantation. At the level of the study: Grafts were multivisceral, liver-intestinal, or isolated intestinal. Anti-thymocyte globulin was used for induction in all recipients, who then took tacrolimus and steroids for roughly three years.

Study observations and caveats: Graft-donor T cell macrochimerism coincided with high graft-versus-host to host-versus-graft clonal ratios in allografts. Analysis identified GvH clones in recipient marrow, with some appearing first in ileum or blood.

The repertoire was sequenced with immunoSEQ multiplex PCR; TCRdb's copy has only in-frame clones and lacks some. The sample lists 60,000 to 65,000 clones; 90% to 95% were seen once. V shed 3 bases and J shed 7 bases, with 17 bases lying between them. The CDR3 consists of 14 residues. Germline-derived CDR1 and CDR2 are SGDLS and YYNGEE. The sequencing here drew on unstimulated CD8+ T cells sorted from spleen or lymph node cells, taken before transplant. The gene calls are TRBV9 and TRBJ2-7; D not certain. The receptor was derived from a human donor who was the organ donor for an intestinal transplant. The CDR3 sequence: CASSATPRNGEQYF. In DNA, the CDR3 is TGTGCCAGCAGCGCCACGCCTCGGAACGGGGAGCAGTACTTC. The full variable domain, completed using reference TRBV9 and TRBJ2-7, is DSGVTQTPKHLITATGQRVTLRCSPRSGDLSVYWYQQSLDQGLQFLIQYYNGEERAKGNILERFSAQQFPDLHSELNLSSLELGDSALYFCASSATPRNGEQYFGPGTRLTVT.